This TCR beta chain was recovered during a study of long-term antiretroviral therapy in people with HIV. Runs used v3.0 of the immunoSEQ assay and were done at survey level. Assay: immunoSEQ multiplex PCR; the TCRdb copy retains only in-frame clones and omits some. The repertoire holds some 16,000 clones, with 65% to 85% as singletons. V was trimmed by 1 base and J by 5 bases, leaving 12 bases between them. Germline V lookup: CDR1 LGHNA, CDR2 YSLEER. This CDR3 has 15 amino acids. The clonotype was recovered from a man in his late teens or twenties with HIV. V and J are TRBV4-3 and TRBJ2-1; D gene unclear. Sequenced here: unsorted PBMCs, sampled 0.1 years before starting antiretroviral therapy. The CDR3 bases are TGCGCCAGCAGCCAAGCTCGAGCAGCAAACAATGAGCAGTTCTTC. It translates to CASSQARAANNEQFF.